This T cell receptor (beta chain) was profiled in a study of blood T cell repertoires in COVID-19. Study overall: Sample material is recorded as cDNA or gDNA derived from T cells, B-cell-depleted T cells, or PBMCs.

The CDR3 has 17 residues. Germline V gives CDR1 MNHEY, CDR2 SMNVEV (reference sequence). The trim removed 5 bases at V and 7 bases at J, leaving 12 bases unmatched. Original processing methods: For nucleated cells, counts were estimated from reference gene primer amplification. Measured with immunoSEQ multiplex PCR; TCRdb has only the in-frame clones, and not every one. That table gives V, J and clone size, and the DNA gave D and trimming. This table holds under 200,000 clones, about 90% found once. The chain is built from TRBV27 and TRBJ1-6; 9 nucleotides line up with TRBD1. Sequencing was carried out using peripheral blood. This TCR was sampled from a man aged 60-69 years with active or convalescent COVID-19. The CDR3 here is CASSPRGTGMLNSPLHF. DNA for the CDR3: TGTGCCAGCAGTCCCCGAGGGACAGGGATGCTGAATTCACCCCTCCACTTT.